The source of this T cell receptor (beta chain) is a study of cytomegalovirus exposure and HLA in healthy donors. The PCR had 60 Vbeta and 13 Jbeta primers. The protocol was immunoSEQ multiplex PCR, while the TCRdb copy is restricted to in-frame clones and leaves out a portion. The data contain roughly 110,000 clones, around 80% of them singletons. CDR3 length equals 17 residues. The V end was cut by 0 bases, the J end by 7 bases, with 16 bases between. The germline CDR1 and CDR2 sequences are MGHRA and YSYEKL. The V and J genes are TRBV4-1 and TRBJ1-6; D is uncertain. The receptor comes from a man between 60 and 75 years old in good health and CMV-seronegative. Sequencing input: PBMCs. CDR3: CASSQDLAGSRNSPLHF. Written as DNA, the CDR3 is TGCGCCAGCAGCCAAGATCTTGCAGGTAGTCGCAATTCACCCCTCCACTTT.